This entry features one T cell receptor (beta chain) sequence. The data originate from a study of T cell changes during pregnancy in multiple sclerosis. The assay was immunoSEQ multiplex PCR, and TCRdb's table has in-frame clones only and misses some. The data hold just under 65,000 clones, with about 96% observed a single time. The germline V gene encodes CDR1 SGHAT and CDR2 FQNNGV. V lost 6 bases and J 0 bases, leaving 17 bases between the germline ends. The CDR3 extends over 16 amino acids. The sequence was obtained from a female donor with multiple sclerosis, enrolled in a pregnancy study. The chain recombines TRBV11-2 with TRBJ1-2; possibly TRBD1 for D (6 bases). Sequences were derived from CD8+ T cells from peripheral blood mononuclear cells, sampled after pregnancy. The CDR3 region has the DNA TGTGCCAGCAGACGCCCCGGCCGGACAGCTAACTATGGCTACACCTTC. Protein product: CASRRPGRTANYGYTF. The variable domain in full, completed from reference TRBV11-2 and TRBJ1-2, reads EAGVAQSPRYKIIEKRQSVAFWCNPISGHATLYWYQQILGQGPKLLIQFQNNGVVDDSQLPKDRFSAERLKGVDSTLKIQPAKLEDSAVYLCASRRPGRTANYGYTFGSGTRLTVV.